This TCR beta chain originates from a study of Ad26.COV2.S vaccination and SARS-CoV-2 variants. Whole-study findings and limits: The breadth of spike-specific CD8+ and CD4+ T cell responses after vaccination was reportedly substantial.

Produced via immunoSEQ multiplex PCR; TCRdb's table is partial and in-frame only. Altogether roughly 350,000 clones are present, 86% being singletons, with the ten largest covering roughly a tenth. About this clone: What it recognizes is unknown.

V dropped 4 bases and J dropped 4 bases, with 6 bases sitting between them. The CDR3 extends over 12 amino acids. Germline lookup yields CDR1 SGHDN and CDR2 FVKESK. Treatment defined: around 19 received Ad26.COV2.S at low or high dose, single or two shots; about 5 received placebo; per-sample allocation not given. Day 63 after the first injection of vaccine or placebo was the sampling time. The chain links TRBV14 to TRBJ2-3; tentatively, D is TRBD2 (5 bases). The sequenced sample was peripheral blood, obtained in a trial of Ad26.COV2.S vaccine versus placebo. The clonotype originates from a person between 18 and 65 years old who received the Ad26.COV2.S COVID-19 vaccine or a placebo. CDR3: CASSRGPDTQYF. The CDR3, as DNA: TGTGCCAGCAGCCGCGGGCCAGATACGCAGTATTTT.